One sample yielded the 16 T cell receptor beta chains listed below, sequenced in a study of vaccination and CD4 T cells after COVID-19. These receptors' targets are unknown. The Oncomine TCR Beta short-read assay sequenced DNA from cultured CD4+ T cells. From the PCR reads, TCRdb called clonotypes with MiXCR, one entry per CDR3 protein. The data contain under 20,000 distinct CDR3 sequences, approximately 50% of them seen just once; the ten biggest clones take up approximately 13%. Specified treatment: roughly nine-day PBMC culture with coronavirus spike peptide pools or control peptides (ViraFEST assay). Sequenced material: CD4+ T cells from blood, cultured in vitro. The receptor set was obtained from a human donor who had recovered from COVID-19.

The V and J genes are TRBV28 and TRBJ1-5; TRBD1 is a possible D gene (6 bases). The CDR3 has 15 amino acids. The germline V gene has CDR1 MDHEN and CDR2 SYDVKM. The V end was cut by 6 bases, the J end by 7 bases, with 19 bases between. CDR3 DNA: TGTGCCAGCAGAGCTTTGCGGGGGGCGAGCCAGCCCCAGCATTTT. It specifies CASRALRGASQPQHF.

This chain uses TRBV6-5 with TRBJ2-2, with 8 bases that match TRBD2. Germline-derived CDR1 and CDR2 are MNHEY and SVGAGI. V trimming: 3 bases; J trimming: 0 bases; junction bases outside the gene matches: 3. There are 16 residues in the CDR3. DNA of the CDR3: TGTGCCAGCAGTTATCGGCGGGGGGCGAACACCGGGGAGCTGTTTTTT. Encoded protein: CASSYRRGANTGELFF.

V usage is TRBV19 and J usage is TRBJ1-1, with TRBD1 matching 8 bases. The CDR3 has 16 amino acids. V lost 5 bases and J lost 3; bases outside the gene matches: 11. CDR1 LNHDA and CDR2 SQIVND come from the germline V gene (reference sequence). CDR3 bases: TGTGCCAGTAGTGCCGGACAGGGCGTTGGGGACACTGAAGCTTTCTTT. It yields the protein CASSAGQGVGDTEAFF.

The V call is TRBV6-1, the J call TRBJ1-1, with 8 bases fitting TRBD1. After removal of 7 bases from V and 11 bases from J, the junction contained 24 bases not matched to a gene. The germline V gene has CDR1 MNHNS and CDR2 SASEGT. This CDR3 has 17 residues. CDR3 residues: CASTERWTGSSGGVAFF. The CDR3 nucleotides read TGTGCCAGCACGGAAAGGTGGACAGGGTCTTCAGGAGGGGTGGCTTTCTTT.

The rearrangement joins TRBV20-1 to TRBJ2-7; 10 positions match TRBD1. V shed 5 bases, J shed 5 bases, and the junction held 6 bases outside the gene matches. The CDR3 has 13 amino acids. Germline CDR1 reads DFQATT; CDR2 reads SNEGSKA (reference sequence). The CDR3: CSAGRDRGDEQYF. The CDR3 nucleotides are TGCAGTGCTGGCCGGGACAGGGGAGACGAGCAGTACTTC.

The V gene is TRBV20-1, the J gene TRBJ2-1; D call uncertain. This CDR3 is 16 amino acids long. CDR1 is DFQATT and CDR2 is SNEGSKA in the germline V gene (reference sequence). Trimming removed 0 bases from V and 3 bases from J, with 15 bases in between. The CDR3 nucleotides are TGCAGTGCTAGAGATATGTTCGAAAACCTCTACAATGAGCAGTTCTTC. This translates into CSARDMFENLYNEQFF.

The chain joins TRBV5-6 to TRBJ1-1; no clear D. V was pared by 2 bases and J by 5 bases, with 13 bases between. From germline, CDR1 is SGHDT and CDR2 YYEEEE. CDR3 length: 14 amino acids. CDR3 sequence (DNA): TGTGCCAGCAGCTTACTCCCGGGGAAGACTGAAGCTTTCTTT. Its translation: CASSLLPGKTEAFF.

In this sample, this clonotype turned up a few times. The chain joins TRBV24-1 to TRBJ1-5; 9 bases agree with TRBD1. The V gene end was trimmed by 4 bases and the J gene end by 5 bases; junction bases not matched to a gene: 5. This CDR3 comprises 15 residues. The germline V gene encodes CDR1 KGHDR and CDR2 SFDVKD. The CDR3 loop reads CATSEGDREDQPQHF. The DNA of the CDR3 is TGTGCCACCAGTGAGGGGGACAGGGAGGATCAGCCCCAGCATTTT.

The CDR3 is CATSDSPRGEQETQYF. Here the CDR3 DNA reads TGTGCCACCAGTGATTCCCCCAGGGGGGAACAAGAGACCCAGTACTTC. The genes are TRBV24-1 and TRBJ2-5; D may be TRBD1 (7 bases). V dropped 2 bases and J dropped 2 bases, with 14 bases sitting between them. Germline V lookup: CDR1 KGHDR, CDR2 SFDVKD. The CDR3 loop spans 16 amino acids.

J is TRBJ2-1 and V is TRBV6-2 or TRBV6-3; the match to TRBD2 covers 10 bases. J lost 0 bases, V lost 5 bases, and 4 bases had no gene match. CDR1 is MNHEY and CDR2 is SVGEGT in the germline V gene. CDR3 length: 16 residues. DNA for the CDR3: TGTGCCAGCAGTCCCTGGACTAGCGGCTCCTACAATGAGCAGTTCTTC. The encoded protein is CASSPWTSGSYNEQFF.

This clonotype was seen more than once but under ten times. The gene calls are TRBV19 and TRBJ1-1; weak D call: TRBD1 (5 bases). This CDR3 is 13 amino acids long. V dropped 10 bases and J dropped 1 base, with 13 bases sitting between them. Per germline, CDR1 LNHDA and CDR2 SQIVND (reference sequence). The CDR3 is CATSTVWNTEAFF. In DNA, the CDR3 is TGTGCCACTTCGACAGTTTGGAACACTGAAGCTTTCTTT.

The DNA for the CDR3 is TGTGCCAGCAGCCTCGGGGGAGGGGTGGAATCTGGCTACACCTTC. Its translation: CASSLGGGVESGYTF. V gene TRBV7-2 combines with J gene TRBJ1-2; D might be TRBD1 (5 bases). The V end lost 5 bases, the J end lost 7 bases, and 20 bases lay between the germline ends. Per the germline V gene, CDR1 is SGHTA and CDR2 is FQGNSA. The CDR3 has 15 amino acids.

This clonotype was recorded a few times. The J gene is TRBJ1-5, the V gene TRBV7-3, with D unresolved. Germline V lookup: CDR1 SGHTA, CDR2 FQGTGA. This CDR3 has 13 amino acids. Trimming shortened V by 4 bases and J by 7 bases, and 11 bases separated the two germline ends. The CDR3 nucleotides are TGTGCCAGCAGCTCGGACCCCCAGCAGCCCCAGCATTTT. As protein: CASSSDPQQPQHF.

This chain joins TRBV2 and TRBJ1-1; no clear D. This CDR3 spans 13 amino acids. The germline V and J ends were trimmed by 7 bases and 0 bases, with 9 bases remaining between them. From germline, CDR1 is SNHLY and CDR2 FYNNEI. CDR3 in amino acids: CASNGDMNTEAFF. In DNA form, the CDR3 reads TGTGCCAGCAATGGGGATATGAACACTGAAGCTTTCTTT.

The chain recombines TRBV12-3 or TRBV12-4 with TRBJ1-2; 8 nucleotides line up with TRBD1. The CDR3 has 15 residues. The V segment lost 5 bases and the J segment 5 bases; nucleotides outside the gene matches: 10. This CDR3 is CASSAGQGKIYGYTF. The CDR3 nucleotides read TGTGCCAGCAGTGCCGGACAGGGAAAGATATATGGCTACACCTTC.

The V and J genes are TRBV20-1 and TRBJ2-3, with D perhaps TRBD1 or TRBD2 (6 bases each). The germline V and J ends were trimmed by 0 bases and 7 bases, with 17 bases remaining between them. This CDR3 spans 15 amino acids. The germline V gene encodes CDR1 DFQATT and CDR2 SNEGSKA (reference sequence). The CDR3 DNA reads TGCAGTGCTAGAGAAACCCTGAGGGGGGTATATACGCAGTATTTT. Its protein product is CSARETLRGVYTQYF.